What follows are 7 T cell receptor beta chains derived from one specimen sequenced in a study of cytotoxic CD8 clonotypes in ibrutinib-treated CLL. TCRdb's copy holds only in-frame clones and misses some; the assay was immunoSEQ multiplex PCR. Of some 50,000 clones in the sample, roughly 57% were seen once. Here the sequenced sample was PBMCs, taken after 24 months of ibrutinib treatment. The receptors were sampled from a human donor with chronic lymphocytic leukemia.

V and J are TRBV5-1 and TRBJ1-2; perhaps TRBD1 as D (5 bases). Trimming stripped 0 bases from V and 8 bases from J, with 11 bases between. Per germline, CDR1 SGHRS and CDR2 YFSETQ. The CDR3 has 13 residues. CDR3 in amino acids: CASSLGQIEGYTF. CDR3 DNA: TGCGCCAGCAGCTTGGGACAGATTGAAGGCTACACCTTC.

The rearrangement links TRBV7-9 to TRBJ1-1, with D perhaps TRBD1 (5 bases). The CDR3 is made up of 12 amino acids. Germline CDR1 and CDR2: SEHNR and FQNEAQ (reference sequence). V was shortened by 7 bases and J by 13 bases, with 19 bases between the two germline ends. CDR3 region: CASNDVGDPVFF. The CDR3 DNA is TGTGCCAGCAACGACGTTGGGGACCCAGTTTTCTTT.

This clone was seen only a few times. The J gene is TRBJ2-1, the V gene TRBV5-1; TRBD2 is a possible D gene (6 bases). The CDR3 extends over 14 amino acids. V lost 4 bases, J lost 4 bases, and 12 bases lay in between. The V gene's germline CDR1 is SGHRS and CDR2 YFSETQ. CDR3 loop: CASSEVGGYNEQFF. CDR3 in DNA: TGCGCCAGCAGCGAGGTGGGGGGTTACAATGAGCAGTTCTTC.

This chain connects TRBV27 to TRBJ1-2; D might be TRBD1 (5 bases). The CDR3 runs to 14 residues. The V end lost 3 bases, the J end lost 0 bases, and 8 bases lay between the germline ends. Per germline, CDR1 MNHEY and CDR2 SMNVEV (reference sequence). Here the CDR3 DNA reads TGTGCCAGCAGTTTCCAGGGCACTAACTATGGCTACACCTTC. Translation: CASSFQGTNYGYTF.

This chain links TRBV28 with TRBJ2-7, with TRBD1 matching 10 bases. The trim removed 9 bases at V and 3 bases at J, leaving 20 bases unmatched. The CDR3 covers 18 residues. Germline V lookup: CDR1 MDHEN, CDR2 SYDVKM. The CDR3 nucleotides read TGTGCCAGTTCAACACGAAAAATATTGAGGGACAGGGGCTACGAGCAGTACTTC. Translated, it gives CASSTRKILRDRGYEQYF.

The CDR3 nucleotides read TGTGCCAGTAGTTTAGGTTTGCAAACCGGGGAGCTGTTTTTT. Encoded protein: CASSLGLQTGELFF. The chain has TRBV19 and TRBJ2-2, with D unresolved. V was cut by 5 bases and J by 5 bases, with 12 bases left in between. Germline values: CDR1 LNHDA, CDR2 SQIVND (reference sequence). CDR3 size: 14 residues.

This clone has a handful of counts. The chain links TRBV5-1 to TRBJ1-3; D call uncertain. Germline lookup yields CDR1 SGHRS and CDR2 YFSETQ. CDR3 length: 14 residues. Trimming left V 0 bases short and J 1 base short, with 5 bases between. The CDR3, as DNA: TGCGCCAGCAGCTTGGGGGAATCTGGAAACACCATATATTTT. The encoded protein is CASSLGESGNTIYF.